This entry is about one TCR beta chain. This record comes from a study of shared clonotypes between healthy human individuals. Selected positively for CCR7 and CD45RO-negative, naive CD8 cells excluded terminally differentiated effector memory CD45RA+ cells. The study ran the assay at deep level. The protocol was immunoSEQ multiplex PCR, while the TCRdb copy is restricted to in-frame clones and leaves out a portion. The sample holds millions of clones, more than 85% seen once. The CDR3 covers 16 residues. Germline V lookup: CDR1 MNHNY, CDR2 SVGAGI (reference sequence). V was clipped by 0 bases and J by 7 bases, with 18 bases between them.

The sequence derives from a man aged 18 to 35 in good health. Some clones in this sample may be carry-over from other donors' samples. The sequencing sample was made of naive CD8+ T cells from PBMCs. The V call is TRBV6-6, the J call TRBJ2-5, with a weak D call TRBD1 (5 bases). The CDR3 DNA reads TGTGCCAGCAGTTACTCTAATTATGGGGCCCCGGGGACCCAGTACTTC. Protein sequence: CASSYSNYGAPGTQYF.